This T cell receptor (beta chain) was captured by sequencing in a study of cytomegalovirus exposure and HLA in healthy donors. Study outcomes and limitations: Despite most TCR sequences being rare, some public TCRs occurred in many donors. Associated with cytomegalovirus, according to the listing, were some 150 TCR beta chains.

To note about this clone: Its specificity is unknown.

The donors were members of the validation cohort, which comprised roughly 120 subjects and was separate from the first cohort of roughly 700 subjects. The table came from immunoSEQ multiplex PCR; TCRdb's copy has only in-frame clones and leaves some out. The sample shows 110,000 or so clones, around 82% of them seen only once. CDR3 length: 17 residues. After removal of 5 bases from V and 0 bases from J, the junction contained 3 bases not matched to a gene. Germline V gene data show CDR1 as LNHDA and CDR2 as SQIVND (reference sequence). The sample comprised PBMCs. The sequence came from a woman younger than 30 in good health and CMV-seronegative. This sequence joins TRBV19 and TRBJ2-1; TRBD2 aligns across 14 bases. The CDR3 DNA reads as TGTGCCAGTAGTCCAGGACTAGCGGGGGGCTCCTACAATGAGCAGTTCTTC. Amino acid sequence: CASSPGLAGGSYNEQFF.